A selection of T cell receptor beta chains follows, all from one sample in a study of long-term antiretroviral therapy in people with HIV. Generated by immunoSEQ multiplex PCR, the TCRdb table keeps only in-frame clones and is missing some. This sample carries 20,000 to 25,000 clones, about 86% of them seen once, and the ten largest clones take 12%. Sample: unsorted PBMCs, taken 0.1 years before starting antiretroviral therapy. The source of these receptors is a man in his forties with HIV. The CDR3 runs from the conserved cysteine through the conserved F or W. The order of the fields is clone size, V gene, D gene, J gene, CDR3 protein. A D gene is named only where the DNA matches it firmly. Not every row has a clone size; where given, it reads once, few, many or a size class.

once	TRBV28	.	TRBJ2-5	CASSFEGKGLPQETQYF
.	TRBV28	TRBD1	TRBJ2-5	CASSFYRGIETQYF
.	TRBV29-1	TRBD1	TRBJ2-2	CSVFPGQGQNTGELFF
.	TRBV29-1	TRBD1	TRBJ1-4	CSAQGGINEKLFF
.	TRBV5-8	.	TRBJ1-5	CASRDGTYNQPQHF
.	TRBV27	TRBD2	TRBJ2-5	CASRRLAGEETQYF
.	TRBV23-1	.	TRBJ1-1	CANLDRPNTEAFF
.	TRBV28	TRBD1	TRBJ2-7	CASSLTGTGGYYEQYF
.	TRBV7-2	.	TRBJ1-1	CASSLVSLLGTEAFF
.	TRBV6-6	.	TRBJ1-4	CASSPSNEKLFF
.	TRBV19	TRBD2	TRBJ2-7	CASSKAGPILSSSEQYF
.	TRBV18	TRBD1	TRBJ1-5	CASSLFSGTESHQPQHF
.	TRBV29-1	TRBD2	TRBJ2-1	CSVRLAGDYNEQFF
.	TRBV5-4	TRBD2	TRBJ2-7	CASSRSGGADEQYF
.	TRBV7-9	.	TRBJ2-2	CASSRRDSNTGELFF
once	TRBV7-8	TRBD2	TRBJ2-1	CASSLPGLANNEQFF
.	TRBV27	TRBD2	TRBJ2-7	CASSPGLAGIYEQYF
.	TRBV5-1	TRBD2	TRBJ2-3	CASSLGTSGGADTQYF
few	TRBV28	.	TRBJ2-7	CASGPLGGGEEQYF
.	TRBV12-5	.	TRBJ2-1	CASGLDGTPQDGQFF
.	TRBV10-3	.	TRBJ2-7	CAISGGRFPYEQYF
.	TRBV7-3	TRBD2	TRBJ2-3	CASSIRGSGGGTDTQYF
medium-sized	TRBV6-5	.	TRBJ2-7	CASSPQGGGYREQYF
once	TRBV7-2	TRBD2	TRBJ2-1	CASSLGGEVLREQFF
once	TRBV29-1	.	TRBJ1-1	CSVGGWTGGTEAFF
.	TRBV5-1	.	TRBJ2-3	CASSFGGAGSADTQYF
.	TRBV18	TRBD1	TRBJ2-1	CASSPQGADNEQFF
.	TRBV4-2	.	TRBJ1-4	CASSQVVGNEKLFF